Listed here are 18 T cell receptor beta chains from one sample, sequenced in a study of T-cell reconstitution after alpha-beta-depleted transplantation in children. Preparing the TCRbeta library involved the use of unique molecular identifiers. Each CDR3 protein gets one entry after TCRdb re-called the PCR reads with MiXCR. This table has fewer than 500,000 distinct CDR3 sequences, around 46% appearing once. The sample consisted of PBMCs, taken before TCRalphabeta/CD19-depleted stem cell transplant. The receptors shown here come from a girl aged 2-15 years with aplastic anemia, due to receive a stem cell transplant.

This clonotype has just a few counts. The CDR3 DNA is TGTGCCAGCAGCTTAGAGGGGGGGGCGAGTGGCTACACCTTC. This sequence encodes CASSLEGGASGYTF. V is TRBV7-2 and J is TRBJ1-2, with D maybe TRBD1 (6 bases). The V gene lost 1 base and the J gene lost 7 bases, with 13 bases spanning the gap. This CDR3 is built from 14 residues. CDR1 and CDR2 from the germline V gene are SGHTA and FQGNSA.

This clonotype was recorded a few times. The chain carries TRBV27 and TRBJ2-3, with 8 bases aligning to TRBD2. V lost 5 bases and J lost 4; bases outside the gene matches: 11. CDR1 is MNHEY and CDR2 is SMNVEV in the germline V gene (reference sequence). There are 16 residues in the CDR3. CDR3 residues: CASSPYSGAGSDTQYF. DNA of the CDR3: TGTGCCAGCAGTCCCTATAGCGGGGCAGGGTCAGATACGCAGTATTTT.

This clonotype was observed a few times. DNA for the CDR3: TGTGCCAGCAGCTATTCGATGGTCGAGCAGTACTTC. Its protein is CASSYSMVEQYF. This sequence joins TRBV7-8 and TRBJ2-7; D not certain. The V and J ends lost 4 bases and 6 bases respectively, with 10 bases between them. The CDR3 runs to 12 residues. Germline values: CDR1 SGHVS, CDR2 FQNEAQ.

The rearrangement uses TRBV9 and TRBJ1-5; TRBD1 might be the D (5 bases). The CDR3 length is 14 residues. CDR1 SGDLS and CDR2 YYNGEE come from the germline V gene. Trimming cost V 4 bases and J 1 base, with 9 bases left between them. The CDR3 loop reads CASSQGNSNQPQHF. CDR3 DNA: TGTGCCAGCAGCCAGGGAAACAGCAATCAGCCCCAGCATTTT.

The rearrangement links TRBV15 to TRBJ2-1; D unclear. The CDR3 spans 16 residues. The V and J ends lost 1 base and 0 bases respectively, with 10 bases between them. Germline CDR1 and CDR2: LNHNV and YYDKDF (reference sequence). The CDR3 here is CATSRVERTSYNEQFF. The CDR3 DNA follows: TGTGCCACCAGCAGAGTCGAACGGACCTCCTACAATGAGCAGTTCTTC.

CDR3 DNA sequence: TGTGCCAGCAGCTCGACAGGGGTCCCTATCACCGGGGAGCTGTTTTTT. It is translated as CASSSTGVPITGELFF. The genes are TRBV11-2 and TRBJ2-2; 8 nucleotides agree with TRBD1. This CDR3 has 16 amino acids. V dropped 4 bases and J dropped 4; count of bases not matched to a gene: 8. CDR1 is SGHAT, CDR2 FQNNGV, per germline.

Concerning this clonotype itself: Compared with germline, one end of the junction differs, possibly owing to a read error. This chain connects TRBV20-1 to TRBJ2-1; 14 bases match TRBD2. The V gene's germline CDR1 is DFQATT and CDR2 SNEGSKA (reference sequence). The CDR3 consists of 16 residues. CDR3 in DNA: TGCTGTGCCCGTAGTAAATCGGGACTAGCGGGGGATGAGCAGTTCTTC. It yields the protein CCARSKSGLAGDEQFF.

This rearrangement joins TRBV5-8 to TRBJ2-2; no reliable D call. The CDR3 sequence is 15 residues long. Germline CDR1 SGHTS, CDR2 YDEGEE. The V gene lost 7 bases and the J gene lost 3 bases, with 16 bases spanning the gap. The CDR3 DNA reads TGTGCCAGCGTCGAACCAGCCTGGGACACCGGGGAGCTGTTTTTT. Translating it yields CASVEPAWDTGELFF.

The chain couples TRBV5-1 to TRBJ2-1; TRBD2 matches 8 bases. Germline CDR1 SGHRS, CDR2 YFSETQ. With V trimmed by 0 bases and J by 0 bases, 8 bases remained unmatched. The length of the CDR3 is 18 residues. The CDR3 nucleotides read TGCGCCAGCAGCTTGGGGGGTACGAGCGGGGGCTCCTACAATGAGCAGTTCTTC. Protein product: CASSLGGTSGGSYNEQFF.

This clonotype was seen ten or more times. The V gene is TRBV12-3 or TRBV12-4, the J gene TRBJ2-1, with D uncertain. This CDR3 is built from 12 residues. V was pared by 0 bases and J by 6 bases, with 3 bases between. CDR3 in amino acids: CASSLALNEQFF. The CDR3 DNA reads as TGTGCCAGCAGTTTAGCGCTCAATGAGCAGTTCTTC.

This clonotype showed up many times. This chain links TRBV2 with TRBJ2-1; 8 bases map to TRBD2. CDR3 length: 15 amino acids. Looked up from germline, CDR1 is SNHLY and CDR2 is FYNNEI. After removal of 8 bases from V and 4 bases from J, the junction contained 10 bases not matched to a gene. The CDR3: CASQEGAGEYNEQFF. The CDR3 bases are TGTGCCAGCCAGGAGGGAGCGGGGGAGTACAATGAGCAGTTCTTC. Variable domain in full (rest from reference TRBV2 and TRBJ2-1): EPEVTQTPSHQVTQMGQEVILRCVPISNHLYFYWYRQILGQKVEFLVSFYNNEISEKSEIFDDQFSVERPDGSNFTLKIRSTKLEDSAMYFCASQEGAGEYNEQFFGPGTRLTVL.

V gene TRBV6-5 combines with J gene TRBJ2-5, with D perhaps TRBD2 (5 bases). CDR1 and CDR2 (germline): MNHEY, SVGAGI. V was cut by 2 bases and J by 2 bases, with 12 bases left in between. This CDR3 region has 15 residues. CDR3 sequence: CASSYLGGSQETQYF. Here the CDR3 DNA reads TGTGCCAGCAGTTACCTCGGTGGGAGTCAAGAGACCCAGTACTTC.

In its sample, this clonotype was seen many times. The V call is TRBV9, the J call TRBJ2-3, with D possibly TRBD1 on 5 matching bases. The CDR3 contains 12 residues. CDR1 SGDLS and CDR2 YYNGEE come from the germline V gene. Trimming shortened V by 0 bases and J by 6 bases, and 5 bases separated the two germline ends. In nucleotides, the CDR3 is TGTGCCAGCAGCGTAGCAGGGGATACGCAGTATTTT. Protein sequence: CASSVAGDTQYF. Full variable domain (rest looked up from reference TRBV9 and TRBJ2-3): DSGVTQTPKHLITATGQRVTLRCSPRSGDLSVYWYQQSLDQGLQFLIQYYNGEERAKGNILERFSAQQFPDLHSELNLSSLELGDSALYFCASSVAGDTQYFGPGTRLTVL.

This clonotype was picked up a small number of times. The chain joins TRBV9 to TRBJ2-2; no clear D gene. The CDR3 length is 15 residues. CDR1 is SGDLS and CDR2 is YYNGEE in the germline V gene. Trimming cost V 0 bases and J 3 bases, with 9 bases left between them. The chain's CDR3 is CASSVAGRDTGELFF. In DNA, the CDR3 is TGTGCCAGCAGCGTAGCGGGTCGAGACACCGGGGAGCTGTTTTTT. The full variable domain, its missing parts supplied by reference TRBV9 and TRBJ2-2, is DSGVTQTPKHLITATGQRVTLRCSPRSGDLSVYWYQQSLDQGLQFLIQYYNGEERAKGNILERFSAQQFPDLHSELNLSSLELGDSALYFCASSVAGRDTGELFFGEGSRLTVL.

V usage is TRBV20-1 and J usage is TRBJ2-7, with D perhaps TRBD1 or TRBD2 (5 bases each). V gave up 2 bases and J gave up 6 bases, with 14 bases separating them. This CDR3 region has 13 residues. Germline CDR1 and CDR2: DFQATT and SNEGSKA (reference sequence). The CDR3 DNA is TGCAGTGCTAGAAATGTCAGGGAGCGCGAGCAGTACTTC. Translated, it gives CSARNVREREQYF.

This chain links TRBV6-1 with TRBJ2-7, with a possible D match to TRBD1 (6 bases). CDR3 length equals 14 residues. Trimming shortened V by 2 bases and J by 1 base, and 9 bases separated the two germline ends. Germline V gives CDR1 MNHNS, CDR2 SASEGT. DNA for the CDR3: TGTGCCAGCAGTGAATATAGGGGGTCCTACGAGCAGTACTTC. Translation gives CASSEYRGSYEQYF.

The chain employs TRBV12-3 or TRBV12-4 and TRBJ2-1, with D perhaps TRBD1 or TRBD2 (5 bases each). This CDR3 contains 14 residues. The ends were cut back, 5 bases at V and 10 bases at J, with 18 bases in the middle. As DNA, the CDR3 is TGTGCCAGCAGTACCGGGACCGTCGTACGGGAGCAGTTCTTC. Its translation is CASSTGTVVREQFF.

This clonotype was seen ten or more times. The rearrangement joins TRBV19 to TRBJ1-5; 8 bases are shared with TRBD1. The germline gives CDR1 LNHDA, CDR2 SQIVND (reference sequence). Losses at the gene ends were 5 bases for V and 4 bases for J; bases not matched to a gene: 10. This CDR3 comprises 16 residues. CDR3 sequence (DNA): TGTGCCAGTAGTGCCGATTACAGGGGGTCTAATCAGCCCCAGCATTTT. This translates into CASSADYRGSNQPQHF.